The rows below give T cell receptor beta chains drawn from one sample of a study of CD8 T cells in Susac syndrome. TCRdb redid the calling of the immunoSEQ multiplex PCR reads with MiXCR, one entry per CDR3 protein. The sample includes about 140,000 distinct CDR3 sequences, around 94% of them seen just once. The sample consisted of CD4+ T cells from PBMCs. The receptors were sampled from a human donor in good health. Both conserved end residues are part of each CDR3. Each record gives: CDR3 protein, CDR3 DNA, J gene, D gene, V gene. The D gene is left open where the match is weak.

CDR3 protein: CASSQTRGTPYEQYF; CDR3 DNA: TGTGCCAGCAGCCAAACGAGAGGAACCCCCTACGAGCAGTACTTC; J gene: TRBJ2-7; D gene: -; V gene: TRBV3-1
CDR3 protein: CASRTRGGLTYEQYF; CDR3 DNA: TGTGCCAGCAGGACCCGAGGGGGGCTTACCTACGAGCAGTACTTC; J gene: TRBJ2-7; D gene: -; V gene: TRBV28
CDR3 protein: CATRAGGLSTDTQYF; CDR3 DNA: TGTGCCACACGAGCGGGAGGACTTAGCACAGATACGCAGTATTTT; J gene: TRBJ2-3; D gene: TRBD2; V gene: TRBV24-1
CDR3 protein: CASIMTGDSYEQYF; CDR3 DNA: TGTGCCAGCATCATGACAGGGGATTCCTACGAGCAGTACTTC; J gene: TRBJ2-7; D gene: TRBD1; V gene: TRBV2
CDR3 protein: CASSKQGASGETQYF; CDR3 DNA: TGTGCCAGCAGCAAACAGGGGGCTTCTGGAGAGACCCAGTACTTC; J gene: TRBJ2-5; D gene: TRBD1; V gene: TRBV2
CDR3 protein: CASSSRGNTDTQYF; CDR3 DNA: TGCGCCAGCAGCTCTCGGGGAAACACAGATACGCAGTATTTT; J gene: TRBJ2-3; D gene: -; V gene: TRBV5-1
CDR3 protein: CASTPWGTVNTEAFF; CDR3 DNA: TGTGCCAGTACTCCATGGGGGACAGTGAACACTGAAGCTTTCTTT; J gene: TRBJ1-1; D gene: TRBD1; V gene: TRBV19
CDR3 protein: CAWTPLGRDESYEQYF; CDR3 DNA: TGTGCCTGGACTCCTCTGGGTCGGGACGAAAGCTACGAGCAGTACTTC; J gene: TRBJ2-7; D gene: -; V gene: TRBV30
CDR3 protein: CASSLGTGVSTEAFF; CDR3 DNA: TGTGCCAGCAGCTTAGGCACGGGAGTGAGCACTGAAGCTTTCTTT; J gene: TRBJ1-1; D gene: -; V gene: TRBV7-9
CDR3 protein: CASSFGTSGRNEQFF; CDR3 DNA: TGTGCCAGCAGTTTTGGGACTAGCGGGAGGAATGAGCAGTTCTTC; J gene: TRBJ2-1; D gene: TRBD2; V gene: TRBV27
CDR3 protein: CASSFWTGAYTDTQYF; CDR3 DNA: TGTGCCAGCAGCTTCTGGACAGGGGCCTACACAGATACGCAGTATTTT; J gene: TRBJ2-3; D gene: TRBD1; V gene: TRBV7-9
CDR3 protein: CSASRIGSDGYTF; CDR3 DNA: TGCAGTGCTAGTCGGATAGGATCGGATGGCTACACCTTC; J gene: TRBJ1-2; D gene: -; V gene: TRBV20-1
CDR3 protein: CSALTSLDEQFF; CDR3 DNA: TGCAGTGCTCTGACTAGTCTGGATGAGCAGTTCTTC; J gene: TRBJ2-1; D gene: -; V gene: TRBV20-1
CDR3 protein: CASIRGPGGELFF; CDR3 DNA: TGTGCCAGCATAAGGGGGCCGGGCGGGGAGCTGTTTTTT; J gene: TRBJ2-2; D gene: TRBD1; V gene: TRBV27
CDR3 protein: CASSLDLLGRQPQHF; CDR3 DNA: TGTGCCAGCAGCTTAGATCTTTTGGGTCGGCAGCCCCAGCATTTT; J gene: TRBJ1-5; D gene: -; V gene: TRBV11-2
CDR3 protein: CATSDGPLGIQETQYF; CDR3 DNA: TGTGCCACCAGTGATGGGCCGTTGGGGATTCAAGAGACCCAGTACTTC; J gene: TRBJ2-5; D gene: -; V gene: TRBV24-1
CDR3 protein: CATSDGPNTEAFF; CDR3 DNA: TGTGCCACCAGTGATGGACCAAACACTGAAGCTTTCTTT; J gene: TRBJ1-1; D gene: -; V gene: TRBV24-1
CDR3 protein: CASSTWTLGANVLTF; CDR3 DNA: TGTGCCAGCAGTACCTGGACGTTAGGGGCCAACGTCCTGACTTTC; J gene: TRBJ2-6; D gene: -; V gene: TRBV6-6
CDR3 protein: CSARDDSRPGNTIYF; CDR3 DNA: TGCAGTGCTAGAGACGACAGTAGGCCTGGAAACACCATATATTTT; J gene: TRBJ1-3; D gene: -; V gene: TRBV20-1
CDR3 protein: CASRRRDRLNTEAFF; CDR3 DNA: TGTGCCAGCAGAAGGAGGGACCGTTTGAACACTGAAGCTTTCTTT; J gene: TRBJ1-1; D gene: -; V gene: TRBV6-2/TRBV6-3
CDR3 protein: CASRDPTRGIGYEQYF; CDR3 DNA: TGTGCCAGCAGGGATCCGACCCGGGGCATTGGCTACGAGCAGTACTTC; J gene: TRBJ2-7; D gene: -; V gene: TRBV5-8
CDR3 protein: CASATTGTGGFQPQHF; CDR3 DNA: TGTGCCAGCGCTACAACCGGGACAGGGGGCTTTCAGCCCCAGCATTTT; J gene: TRBJ1-5; D gene: TRBD1; V gene: TRBV28
CDR3 protein: CASTGLWGAVGEAFF; CDR3 DNA: TGTGCCAGCACTGGACTCTGGGGAGCCGTGGGGGAAGCTTTCTTT; J gene: TRBJ1-1; D gene: -; V gene: TRBV25-1
CDR3 protein: CASSPPGNQETQYF; CDR3 DNA: TGTGCCAGCTCACCACCGGGCAACCAAGAGACCCAGTACTTC; J gene: TRBJ2-5; D gene: -; V gene: TRBV18
CDR3 protein: CASSLLVSRVGETQYF; CDR3 DNA: TGTGCCAGCAGCCTCCTCGTCAGCAGGGTAGGGGAGACCCAGTACTTC; J gene: TRBJ2-5; D gene: -; V gene: TRBV7-9
CDR3 protein: CASSADLSSYNEQFF; CDR3 DNA: TGTGCCAGCAGCGCGGACTTGAGCTCCTACAATGAGCAGTTCTTC; J gene: TRBJ2-1; D gene: -; V gene: TRBV5-6